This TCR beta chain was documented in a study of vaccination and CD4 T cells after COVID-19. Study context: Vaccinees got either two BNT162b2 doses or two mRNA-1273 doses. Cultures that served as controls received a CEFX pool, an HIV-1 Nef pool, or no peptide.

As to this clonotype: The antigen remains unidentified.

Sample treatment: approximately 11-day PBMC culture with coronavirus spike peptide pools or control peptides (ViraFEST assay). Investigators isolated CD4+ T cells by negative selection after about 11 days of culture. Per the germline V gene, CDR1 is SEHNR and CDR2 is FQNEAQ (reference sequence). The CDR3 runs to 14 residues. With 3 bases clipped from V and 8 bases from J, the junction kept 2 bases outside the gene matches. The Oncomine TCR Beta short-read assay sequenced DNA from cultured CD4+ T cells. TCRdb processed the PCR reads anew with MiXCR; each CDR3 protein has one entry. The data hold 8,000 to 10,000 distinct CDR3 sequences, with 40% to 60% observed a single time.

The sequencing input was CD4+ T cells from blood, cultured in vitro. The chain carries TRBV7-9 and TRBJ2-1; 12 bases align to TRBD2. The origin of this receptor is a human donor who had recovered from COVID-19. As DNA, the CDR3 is TGTGCCAGCAGCTTTTCTAGCGGGAGGGATGAGCAGTTCTTC. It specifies CASSFSSGRDEQFF.